This TCR beta chain was recorded in a study of T cells in Graves' hyperthyroidism and ophthalmopathy. Study-level findings and limits: Among thyroid clonotypes expanded above 0.001, most also appeared in blood.

Comments on this clonotype: The antigen remains undetermined.

Patients aged 18 to 65 had newly diagnosed hyperthyroidism lasting under 2 months. V was cut by 1 base and J by 5 bases, with 13 bases left in between. Per germline, CDR1 SGHNT and CDR2 YYREEE (reference sequence). The CDR3 runs 15 residues. RNA transcripts were the template for amplifying TCR beta CDR3 regions. Researchers ran a first-round RT-PCR on the TCR CDR3 using the HTBI primer set. One entry per CDR3 protein, called by TCRdb with MiXCR from the multiplex PCR reads. The sample shows under 800,000 distinct CDR3 sequences, 13% to 15% of them seen only once. What was sequenced was blood. This chain uses TRBV5-4 with TRBJ2-1, with TRBD2 as a possible D gene (5 bases). The TCR was taken from a woman under 30 with Graves' hyperthyroidism. The CDR3 is CASSLNMPTNNEQFF. The CDR3 bases are TGTGCCAGCAGCTTGAACATGCCGACTAACAATGAGCAGTTCTTC.